A single sample is the source of the 22 T cell receptor beta chains below, sequenced in a study of graft-versus-host responses after intestinal transplantation. Libraries were prepared by immunoSEQ multiplex PCR; TCRdb keeps only in-frame clonotypes and omits some of them. The table includes over 55,000 clones, approximately 87% detected once. No antigens are known for them. The sequences come from unstimulated CD4+ T cells sorted from spleen or lymph node cells, collected before transplant. Receptors originate from a human donor who was the organ donor for an intestinal transplant.

V is TRBV6-1 and J is TRBJ1-2; D not certain. Trimming shortened V by 8 bases and J by 5 bases, and 15 bases separated the two germline ends. Germline V gene data show CDR1 as MNHNS and CDR2 as SASEGT. The CDR3 loop spans 13 amino acids. CDR3 sequence reads: CASRLNLSYGYTF. CDR3 in DNA: TGTGCCAGCCGGTTAAACCTATCATATGGCTACACCTTC.

The chain couples TRBV13 to TRBJ2-1; 9 nucleotides agree with TRBD1. The CDR3 totals 15 residues. Trimming cost V 5 bases and J 9 bases; bases outside gene matches: 11. Germline-derived CDR1 and CDR2 are PRHDT and FYEKMQ (reference sequence). Here the CDR3 reads CASSPRDRVSGEQFF. The CDR3 DNA sequence: TGTGCCAGCAGCCCCCGGGACAGGGTTTCGGGTGAGCAGTTCTTC. The entire variable domain, with the rest obtained from reference TRBV13 and TRBJ2-1, is as follows: AAGVIQSPRHLIKEKRETATLKCYPIPRHDTVYWYQQGPGQDPQFLISFYEKMQSDKGSIPDRFSAQQFSDYHSELNMSSLELGDSALYFCASSPRDRVSGEQFFGPGTRLTVL.

J is TRBJ1-6 and V is TRBV25-1, with D possibly being TRBD1 (6 bases). The V gene lost 8 bases and the J gene lost 7 bases, with 18 bases spanning the gap. Germline V lookup: CDR1 MGHDK, CDR2 SYGVNS. The CDR3 is made up of 15 amino acids. In DNA, the CDR3 is TGTGCCAGCTCCCAACAGGGCTCCTCAAATTCACCCCTCCACTTT. It specifies CASSQQGSSNSPLHF.

The genes are TRBV28 and TRBJ1-4; D gene unclear. The CDR3 is 15 residues long. Germline V gene lookup returns CDR1 MDHEN and CDR2 SYDVKM. The germline V and J ends were trimmed by 4 bases and 0 bases, with 9 bases remaining between them. CDR3 sequence (DNA): TGTGCCAGCAGTTGGGGAGGAGCAACTAATGAAAAACTGTTTTTT. It specifies CASSWGGATNEKLFF. The variable domain in full, completed from reference TRBV28 and TRBJ1-4, reads DVKVTQSSRYLVKRTGEKVFLECVQDMDHENMFWYRQDPGLGLRLIYFSYDVKMKEKGDIPEGYSVSREKKERFSLILESASTNQTSMYLCASSWGGATNEKLFFGSGTQLSVL.

The rearrangement links TRBV2 to TRBJ2-3; 8 nucleotides line up with TRBD2. This CDR3 region has 17 residues. CDR1 and CDR2 (germline): SNHLY, FYNNEI. V was clipped by 0 bases and J by 5 bases; unmatched bases: 10. In DNA, the CDR3 is TGTGCCAGCAGTGAAGCCCCCAGCGGGGGAGGCGGAGATACGCAGTATTTT. It translates to CASSEAPSGGGGDTQYF.

In DNA form, the CDR3 reads TGTGCCAGCAGCTTAGGACAGCTCTTCTTTGACACCATATATTTT. Amino acid sequence: CASSLGQLFFDTIYF. The chain has TRBV7-9 and TRBJ1-3, with D maybe TRBD1 (5 bases). Germline V lookup: CDR1 SEHNR, CDR2 FQNEAQ (reference sequence). Trimming removed 1 base at V and 8 bases at J, with 15 bases between. The CDR3 contains 15 residues.

The chain is built from TRBV7-8 and TRBJ1-5; 7 bases are shared with TRBD1. The junction had 5 bases not matched to a gene; V was cut back by 6 bases and J by 3 bases. Looked up from germline, CDR1 is SGHVS and CDR2 is FQNEAQ. CDR3 length: 14 amino acids. CDR3 loop: CASRPDRVNQPQHF. CDR3 in DNA: TGTGCCAGCAGGCCAGACAGGGTCAATCAGCCCCAGCATTTT. The full variable domain, its missing parts supplied by reference TRBV7-8 and TRBJ1-5, is GAGVSQSPRYKVAKRGQDVALRCDPISGHVSLFWYQQALGQGPEFLTYFQNEAQLDKSGLPSDRFFAERPEGSVSTLKIQRTQQEDSAVYLCASRPDRVNQPQHFGDGTRLSIL.

Regarding this clone: A read error may account for a junction end that differs from germline. V gene TRBV7-2 combines with J gene TRBJ1-1, with D perhaps matching TRBD1 (5 bases). Germline lookup yields CDR1 SGHTA and CDR2 FQGNSA. The CDR3 sequence is 13 residues long. The CDR3 DNA is TGTGCCAGCAGCTTAGGGTCGTCAGGGAAAACCCTCTTT. This encodes CASSLGSSGKTLF.

Points on this clone: A junction boundary mismatches the germline segment, possibly from a read error. V and J are TRBV6-1 and TRBJ1-6; D uncertain. The germline V gene encodes CDR1 MNHNS and CDR2 SASEGT. This CDR3 spans 17 amino acids. The CDR3 sequence: CAGSELSEASYNSPLHF. The CDR3 DNA sequence: TGTGCCGGCAGTGAACTGTCGGAGGCCTCCTATAATTCACCCCTCCACTTT.

A few counts support this clone. The genes are TRBV6-1 and TRBJ1-2; 7 bases are shared with TRBD1. Germline loops: CDR1 MNHNS, CDR2 SASEGT. The CDR3 loop spans 13 amino acids. V shed 5 bases and J 2 bases; nucleotides not matched to a gene: 2. This CDR3 reads CASSTQGNYGYTF. CDR3 sequence (DNA): TGTGCCAGCAGTACACAGGGGAACTATGGCTACACCTTC.

The chain combines TRBV5-1 with TRBJ1-1; tentative D call: TRBD1 (5 bases). This CDR3 is 16 amino acids long. V shed 1 base and J shed 0 bases, with 13 bases lying between them. Per germline, CDR1 SGHRS and CDR2 YFSETQ. The CDR3 bases are TGCGCCAGCAGCTTGTTTGGCGGGGACGTGAACACTGAAGCTTTCTTT. Its protein is CASSLFGGDVNTEAFF. The whole variable domain, remainder taken from reference TRBV5-1 and TRBJ1-1, is KAGVTQTPRYLIKTRGQQVTLSCSPISGHRSVSWYQQTPGQGLQFLFEYFSETQRNKGNFPGRFSGRQFSNSRSEMNVSTLELGDSALYLCASSLFGGDVNTEAFFGQGTRLTVV.

J is TRBJ1-1 and V is TRBV7-5. TRBV7-5 is a documented pseudogene. CDR3 size: 17 residues. In nucleotides, the CDR3 is TGTGCCAGAAGCTTAGTCCGGGGGGGTATAGGTTACACTGAAGCTTTCTTT. Its translation is CARSLVRGGIGYTEAFF.

This chain connects TRBV7-2 to TRBJ1-2; a weak D match, TRBD1 (5 bases). V lost 5 bases to trimming and J lost 4 bases, with 20 bases between them. The CDR3 length is 16 residues. Germline assignment: CDR1 SGHTA and CDR2 FQGNSA. CDR3 bases: TGTGCCAGCAGCGGGGGGGGGATTTCCCCACTCTATGGCTACACCTTC. This gives the protein CASSGGGISPLYGYTF.

Details on this clone: The sample contains more than one DNA sequence encoding this CDR3. The CDR3: CASSQASGGVYNEQFF. The CDR3 DNA reads TGTGCCAGCAGCCAAGCTAGCGGGGGGGTCTACAATGAGCAGTTCTTC. V is TRBV4-2 and J is TRBJ2-1; 12 bases are a match to TRBD2. J lost 3 bases, V lost 1 base, and 1 base had no gene match. The germline CDR1 and CDR2 sequences are LGHNA and YNFKEQ. The CDR3 runs to 16 residues.

This chain joins TRBV13 and TRBJ1-4; D gene unclear. The germline gives CDR1 PRHDT, CDR2 FYEKMQ (reference sequence). CDR3 length equals 13 residues. Trimming stripped 1 base from V and 4 bases from J, with 4 bases between. The CDR3 DNA reads as TGTGCCAGCAGCTTAGACAATAATGAAAAACTGTTTTTT. This sequence encodes CASSLDNNEKLFF.

This clone was counted a few times. This rearrangement joins TRBV29-1 to TRBJ1-2, with D uncertain. V was shortened by 3 bases and J by 1 base, with 9 bases between the two germline ends. This CDR3 is built from 13 residues. CDR1 is SQVTM and CDR2 is ANQGSEA in the germline V gene. The CDR3: CSVEAVFNYGYTF. Written as DNA, the CDR3 is TGCAGCGTTGAGGCCGTTTTTAACTATGGCTACACCTTC.

The chain is built from TRBV6-5 and TRBJ1-1; D may be TRBD1 (5 bases). The CDR3 length is 13 residues. V dropped 6 bases and J dropped 4 bases, with 12 bases sitting between them. Germline CDR1 is MNHEY and CDR2 is SVGAGI. The DNA for the CDR3 is TGTGCCAGCAGCACGAACGGGGGCACTGAAGCTTTCTTT. It specifies CASSTNGGTEAFF.

J is TRBJ2-7 and V is TRBV11-2; no clear D gene. The CDR3 has 14 amino acids. Germline values: CDR1 SGHAT, CDR2 FQNNGV. The ends were cut back, 5 bases at V and 3 bases at J, with 14 bases in the middle. The CDR3 reads CASSPMRSSYEQYV. DNA for the CDR3: TGTGCCAGCAGCCCCATGCGTTCTAGCTACGAGCAGTACGTC.

The chain has TRBV19 and TRBJ2-5; maybe TRBD2 (6 bases). From germline, CDR1 is LNHDA and CDR2 SQIVND (reference sequence). The CDR3 is made up of 14 amino acids. The V and J ends lost 5 bases and 2 bases respectively, with 12 bases between them. The CDR3 coding sequence is TGTGCCAGTAGTTGGAGGGTGGGGCAAGAGACCCAGTACTTC. Its translation is CASSWRVGQETQYF.

V is TRBV6-1 and J is TRBJ1-1; D may be TRBD1 (6 bases). CDR3 length equals 14 residues. Germline V CDR1 and CDR2: MNHNS, SASEGT. V shed 6 bases and J shed 4 bases, with 15 bases lying between them. The CDR3 DNA sequence: TGTGCCAGCAGGGCGAGGGGGTTCTTCACTGAAGCTTTCTTT. As protein: CASRARGFFTEAFF.

The chain has TRBV5-6 and TRBJ2-3; the D gene is possibly TRBD1 (5 bases). V shed 0 bases and J shed 6 bases, with 8 bases lying between them. This CDR3 comprises 13 residues. Germline-derived CDR1 and CDR2 are SGHDT and YYEEEE. The CDR3 loop is CASSLGRGDTQYF. As DNA, the CDR3 is TGTGCCAGCAGCTTGGGTAGGGGCGATACGCAGTATTTT.

The gene calls are TRBV18 and TRBJ1-5; D is uncertain. The CDR3 spans 14 residues. The germline V gene encodes CDR1 KGHSH and CDR2 LQKENI. V was cut by 1 base and J by 7 bases, with 11 bases left in between. Here the CDR3 DNA reads TGTGCCAGCTCACCACAACGGGTTGGACAGCCCCAGCATTTT. Amino acids: CASSPQRVGQPQHF.